These 14 T cell receptor beta chains share one sample of origin, sequenced in a study of spatial heterogeneity in lung cancer. Stated time point: sample taken at primary tumor resection. TCRdb used MiXCR to reprocess the 5' RACE reads, holding one entry per CDR3 protein. The sample shows 60,000 to 75,000 distinct CDR3 sequences, about 5.9% of them seen only once. The specimen was PBMCs, collected at surgery. The receptor source for this set is a female donor with early-stage non-small cell lung cancer.

This clonotype has ten or more counts. The genes are TRBV14 and TRBJ2-1, with 7 bases that match TRBD2. Per the germline V gene, CDR1 is SGHDN and CDR2 is FVKESK. The junction had 1 base not matched to a gene; V was cut back by 0 bases and J by 2 bases. The CDR3 has 15 amino acids. Written as DNA, the CDR3 is TGTGCCAGCAGCCAAGATCGGGGGGCCTACAATGAGCAGTTCTTC. Protein product: CASSQDRGAYNEQFF.

Many counts were recorded for this clonotype. The chain uses TRBV5-1 and TRBJ2-3, with TRBD1 matching over 8 bases. Germline values: CDR1 SGHRS, CDR2 YFSETQ. V trimming: 4 bases; J trimming: 0 bases; junction bases outside the gene matches: 7. The CDR3 covers 16 residues. CDR3 amino acids: CASSLQGQGSTDTQYF. CDR3 DNA: TGCGCCAGCAGCCTTCAAGGACAGGGAAGCACAGATACGCAGTATTTT.

The chain uses TRBV3-1 and TRBJ2-1; possibly TRBD2 for D (6 bases). The length of the CDR3 is 14 residues. V was cut by 3 bases and J by 8 bases, with 14 bases left in between. Germline CDR1 is LGHDT and CDR2 is YNNKEL (reference sequence). The CDR3 nucleotides read TGTGCCAGCAGCCAGGGCGGGGCTCAGGATGAGCAGTTCTTC. It yields the protein CASSQGGAQDEQFF.

This clonotype was recorded many times. V gene TRBV24-1 combines with J gene TRBJ1-1; TRBD1 matches 9 bases. After removal of 3 bases from V and 0 bases from J, the junction contained 1 base not matched to a gene. This CDR3 contains 15 residues. In germline, CDR1 is KGHDR, CDR2 SFDVKD. The CDR3 sequence is CATSDGQGMNTEAFF. The CDR3 nucleotides are TGTGCCACCAGTGATGGACAGGGGATGAACACTGAAGCTTTCTTT.

The chain employs TRBV20-1 and TRBJ2-3, with TRBD1 matching over 7 bases. Trimming took 6 bases from V and 0 from J; bases not matched to a gene: 6. The CDR3 runs 14 residues. Germline assignment: CDR1 DFQATT and CDR2 SNEGSKA (reference sequence). The CDR3 is CSARQGASTDTQYF. CDR3 in DNA: TGCAGTGCCCGACAGGGAGCTAGCACAGATACGCAGTATTTT.

This chain's CDR3 is CATSRDEMYTGELFF. The CDR3 nucleotides are TGTGCCACCAGCAGAGATGAAATGTACACCGGGGAGCTGTTTTTT. This chain links TRBV15 with TRBJ2-2; D unresolved. The germline V gene encodes CDR1 LNHNV and CDR2 YYDKDF (reference sequence). The CDR3 runs to 15 residues. The V end was cut by 0 bases, the J end by 3 bases, with 8 bases between.

This clonotype is deemed medium-sized. The genes are TRBV29-1 and TRBJ1-1, with D hard to call. V lost 0 bases and J 4 bases, leaving 12 bases between the germline ends. This CDR3 has 14 residues. In germline, CDR1 is SQVTM, CDR2 ANQGSEA. CDR3: CSVEDPDGSTEAFF. The CDR3, as DNA: TGCAGCGTTGAAGATCCGGACGGGTCCACTGAAGCTTTCTTT.

In its sample, this clonotype was seen many times. This chain connects TRBV6-6 to TRBJ2-7; 9 bases map to TRBD1. V was clipped by 6 bases and J by 0 bases; unmatched bases: 6. CDR3 size: 15 residues. CDR1 and CDR2 (germline): MNHNY, SVGAGI (reference sequence). CDR3 in amino acids: CASRNTGGASYEQYV. As DNA, the CDR3 is TGTGCCAGCAGAAATACAGGGGGCGCCTCCTACGAGCAGTACGTC.

The chain carries TRBV9 and TRBJ2-3; D is unclear. Per germline, CDR1 SGDLS and CDR2 YYNGEE. CDR3 length: 14 amino acids. V was clipped by 3 bases and J by 3 bases, with 11 bases between them. CDR3 nucleotide sequence: TGTGCCAGCAGCGGGGGAACAGCTACAGATACGCAGTATTTT. Protein sequence: CASSGGTATDTQYF.

This clonotype showed up many times. J is TRBJ1-4 and V is TRBV11-2; tentative D call: TRBD1 (5 bases). The V end lost 3 bases, the J end lost 10 bases, and 12 bases lay between the germline ends. The CDR3 totals 13 residues. Per the germline V gene, CDR1 is SGHAT and CDR2 is FQNNGV. The CDR3 region is CASSLSDTGKLFF. The CDR3 coding sequence is TGTGCCAGCAGCTTGTCGGACACCGGAAAACTGTTTTTT.

The chain joins TRBV6-2 or TRBV6-3 to TRBJ2-1, with 11 bases that match TRBD2. The CDR3 totals 15 residues. The trim removed 6 bases at V and 7 bases at J, leaving 8 bases unmatched. Germline-derived CDR1 and CDR2 are MNHEY and SVGEGT. CDR3 coding DNA: TGTGCCAGCAGCCAACTAGCGGGAGACCCGAATGAGCAGTTCTTC. This codes for CASSQLAGDPNEQFF.

This clonotype was seen ten or more times. The rearrangement joins TRBV5-6 to TRBJ2-1; 7 nucleotides line up with TRBD2. After removal of 1 base from V and 0 bases from J, the junction contained 4 bases not matched to a gene. Germline CDR1 and CDR2: SGHDT and YYEEEE. The CDR3 has 16 amino acids. The CDR3 here is CASSLSGTGSYNEQFF. CDR3 DNA sequence: TGTGCCAGCAGCTTGAGCGGGACGGGCTCCTACAATGAGCAGTTCTTC.

This clonotype came up a few times. This chain uses TRBV20-1 with TRBJ1-6; 9 bases match TRBD1. V was pared by 6 bases and J by 9 bases, with 12 bases of the junction left unmatched. CDR1 is DFQATT and CDR2 is SNEGSKA in the germline V gene (reference sequence). The CDR3 totals 15 residues. The CDR3 here is CSANDPGQGSSPLHF. Written as DNA, the CDR3 is TGCAGTGCCAACGACCCGGGACAGGGAAGTTCACCCCTCCACTTT.

This clonotype was found many times. The chain is built from TRBV6-5 and TRBJ2-2; 8 positions agree with TRBD1. This CDR3 spans 17 amino acids. V lost 6 bases to trimming and J lost 4 bases; unmatched junction nucleotides: 13. The germline gives CDR1 MNHEY, CDR2 SVGAGI. The CDR3 region is CASRLFLRQGSTGELFF. The DNA of the CDR3 is TGTGCCAGCAGACTTTTCCTTCGACAGGGGAGCACCGGGGAGCTGTTTTTT.